The sequence of this T cell receptor (beta chain) was determined in a study of human T cells and chemical hapten exposure. About the research overall: Per-sample TCR yield variation was attributed mainly to small pooled library volume differences.

Study observations and caveats: Following DPC sensitization, TCRs present above 1 in 1000 frequency showed no change.

With V trimmed by 5 bases and J by 4 bases, 9 bases remained unmatched. The CDR3 is 15 amino acids. Germline CDR1 is SGHVS and CDR2 is FQNEAQ. As for this clonotype: Its specificity is not known.

Time point given: healthy volunteer bleed at 6 weeks. Unfractionated whole blood yielded total RNA. What the library attached to individual cDNA molecules were unique molecular identifiers. Per the original data handling: Counting gave a median of around 100,000 TCRs per sample, with values ranging from about 23,224 to 700,000. TCRdb used MiXCR to reprocess the RACE reads, holding one entry per CDR3 protein. These V and J calls derive from TCRdb rather than the authors' analysis. Here the sample spans 65,000 to 95,000 distinct CDR3 sequences, around 9.3% being singletons. The origin of this receptor is a female donor in good health. Some clones in this sample may be carry-over from other donors' samples. Sequenced input: whole blood. V usage is TRBV7-8 and J usage is TRBJ2-7; 9 bases line up with TRBD1. The CDR3 loop is CASSIFGQGKYEQYF. CDR3 sequence (DNA): TGTGCCAGCAGCATTTTCGGACAGGGGAAGTACGAGCAGTACTTC.